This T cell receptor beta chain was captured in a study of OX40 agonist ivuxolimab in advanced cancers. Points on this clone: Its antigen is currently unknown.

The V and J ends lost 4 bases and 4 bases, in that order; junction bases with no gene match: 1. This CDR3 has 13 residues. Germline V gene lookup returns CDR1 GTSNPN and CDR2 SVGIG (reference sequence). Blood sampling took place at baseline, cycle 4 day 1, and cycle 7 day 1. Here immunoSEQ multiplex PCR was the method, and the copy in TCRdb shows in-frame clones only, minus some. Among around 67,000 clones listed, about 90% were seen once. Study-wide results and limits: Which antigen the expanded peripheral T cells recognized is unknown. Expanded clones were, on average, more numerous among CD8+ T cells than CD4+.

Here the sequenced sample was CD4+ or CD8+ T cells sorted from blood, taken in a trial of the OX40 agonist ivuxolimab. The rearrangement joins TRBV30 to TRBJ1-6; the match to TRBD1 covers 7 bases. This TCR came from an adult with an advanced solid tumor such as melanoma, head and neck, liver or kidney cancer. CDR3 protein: CAWKDRYNSPLHF. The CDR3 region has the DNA TGTGCCTGGAAGGACAGGTATAATTCACCCCTCCACTTT. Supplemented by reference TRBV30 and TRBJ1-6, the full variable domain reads SQTIHQWPATLVQPVGSPLSLECTVEGTSNPNLYWYRQAAGRGLQLLFYSVGIGQISSEVPQNLSASRPQDRQFILSSKKLLLSDSGFYLCAWKDRYNSPLHFGNGTRLTVT.